This T cell receptor beta chain is from a study of blood T cells in healthy people across ages. Primers used in a second PCR of roughly 6 to 11 cycles were a sample-barcoded 5' primer and a J-beta primer mix. Using its own MiXCR run on the 5' RACE reads, TCRdb lists one record per CDR3 protein. Among about 1,400,000 distinct CDR3 sequences listed, almost 60% were seen once. This clonotype was detected a few times. CDR1 is MNHEY and CDR2 is SVGEGT in the germline V gene. Trimming pared 6 bases from V and 1 base from J, leaving 11 bases between. The length of the CDR3 is 14 residues. Drawing of peripheral blood yielded roughly 9.3 milliliters from each donor.

The TCR was taken from a man between 18 and 35 years old in good health. This chain uses TRBV6-2 or TRBV6-3 with TRBJ2-3; D gene ambiguous. The sample taken for sequencing was blood. CDR3 sequence (DNA): TGTGCCAGCAGCCGCGGTGGAGGCACAGATACGCAGTATTTT. Protein sequence: CASSRGGGTDTQYF.